These 4 T cell receptor beta chains were sequenced from one sample in a study of identical twins. TCRdb fed the 5' RACE reads into MiXCR, producing one record per CDR3 protein. The sample consists of approximately 680,000 distinct CDR3 sequences, around 7.5% of them appearing once. This sample also belongs to another study, concerning yellow fever vaccine responses in identical twins.

The specimen sequenced was PBMCs. These receptors all come from a woman younger than 35 in good health.

The chain recombines TRBV24-1 with TRBJ2-1; TRBD1 aligns across 9 bases. CDR1 KGHDR and CDR2 SFDVKD come from the germline V gene. The CDR3 extends over 17 amino acids. V shed 4 bases, J shed 9 bases, and the junction held 15 bases outside the gene matches. The CDR3 nucleotides are TGTGCCACCAGTGACCGTCCCCGACGGACAGGGGTGACTGAGCAGTTCTTC. Protein product: CATSDRPRRTGVTEQFF.

This clonotype was counted at least ten times. This chain connects TRBV6-5 to TRBJ1-2, with a possible D match to TRBD1 (6 bases). V was clipped by 4 bases and J by 0 bases, with 12 bases between them. This CDR3 has 15 amino acids. From germline, CDR1 is MNHEY and CDR2 SVGAGI. The CDR3: CASSFRGIANYGYTF. CDR3 nucleotide sequence: TGTGCCAGCAGTTTCAGGGGAATAGCTAACTATGGCTACACCTTC.

This clonotype was observed a handful of times. This rearrangement joins TRBV4-1 to TRBJ1-5, with D maybe TRBD1 (6 bases). The germline V gene encodes CDR1 MGHRA and CDR2 YSYEKL. Trimming pared 0 bases from V and 7 bases from J, leaving 16 bases between. This CDR3 is built from 16 residues. The CDR3 bases are TGCGCCAGCAGCCAAGATCTCGGGGGGCTGAGACAGCCCCAGCATTTT. As protein: CASSQDLGGLRQPQHF.

The chain links TRBV12-3 or TRBV12-4 to TRBJ2-1; 11 bases are shared with TRBD2. This CDR3 spans 16 amino acids. The V and J ends lost 9 bases and 12 bases, in that order; junction bases with no gene match: 19. The CDR3 loop is CASTPGPGLAVVVQFF. The DNA for the CDR3 is TGTGCCAGTACCCCTGGGCCGGGACTAGCGGTGGTGGTGCAGTTCTTC.